The source of this T cell receptor beta chain is a study of CD8 T cell repertoires and HIV-1 epitope variants. Study background: Twenty-five autologous and known Gag and Nef epitope variant peptides each stimulated T cells separately. T cells were cultured for nine to ten days with cytokines added on days 3 and 7. Separate from the cultures, 1M uncultured T cells served as baseline.

This CDR3 has 13 amino acids. V trimming: 2 bases; J trimming: 2 bases; junction bases outside the gene matches: 0. CDR1 SGHAT and CDR2 FQDESV come from the germline V gene (reference sequence). Clones were read by immunoSEQ multiplex PCR, and TCRdb kept only the in-frame ones, dropping some. This table has more than 85,000 clones, 74% appearing once. Whole-study findings and limits: The TAALDMSHF plasma variant had no responses, unlike KF9 (about five clonotypes) and HW9 (one).

On this clone: Its antigen is still unknown.

Sequencing was performed on uncultured baseline CD8+ T cells from peripheral blood mononuclear cells (PBMCs). This chain links TRBV11-1 with TRBJ2-7, with TRBD1 identical over 7 bases. This clonotype was obtained from a male donor with HIV. The CDR3 DNA is TGTGCCAGCAGCTTACAGGGGGCCTACGAGCAGTACTTC. Protein sequence: CASSLQGAYEQYF.